This TCR beta chain came from a study of post-analysis software for immune sequencing data. Presence of unique molecular identifiers characterized the TCR beta cDNA libraries. The authors obtained roughly 550,000 cDNA molecules from approximately 1 to 10 million T cells. One entry per CDR3 protein, called by TCRdb with MiXCR from the PCR reads. Among some 800,000 distinct CDR3 sequences, about 43% were seen once, and the ten largest hold 4.9%. The V segment lost 3 bases and the J segment 9 bases; nucleotides outside the gene matches: 9. This CDR3 contains 15 residues. This clonotype was found a few times. Its antigen is not known. Findings and caveats of the study: Strong co-clustering by F measure was seen for same-batch samples. TRBV5-6, TRBV5-1 and TRBV20-1 belonged to a set of roughly 5 TRBV segments that were more frequent in patients than controls. Multiple sclerosis was associated with a significant reduction in normalized Chao1 diversity relative to controls.

The TCR was taken from a girl aged 5-17 years with multiple sclerosis. This chain connects TRBV12-3 or TRBV12-4 to TRBJ2-7; 12 nucleotides align to TRBD2. Sequences were obtained from blood. CDR3: CASSLTSGSFDGQYF. CDR3 nucleotide sequence: TGTGCCAGCAGTTTGACTAGCGGGAGTTTCGACGGGCAGTACTTC.